The TCR beta chain under discussion was sequenced for a study of T cell responses to AZD1222 COVID-19 vaccine. Broader study findings: Just a handful of AZD1222 recipients were seropositive at baseline. Donor demographics were predominantly white British with a female majority; clonal diversity may be underestimated. Increased Spike-specific TCR breadth and depth were observed after two AZD1222 doses. With dominance at 160-218 and 743-854, vaccine-associated CD4 TCRs spanned spike.

The germline V gene has CDR1 SGHVS and CDR2 FNYEAQ. Trimming removed 3 bases from V and 6 bases from J, with 4 bases in between. This CDR3 comprises 11 residues. Profiling relied on immunoSEQ multiplex PCR, and the TCRdb table lists in-frame clones only, not all of them. The table includes about 84,000 clones, roughly 85% detected once. Worth noting for this clone: Its antigen is unknown.

The specimen comprised peripheral blood, sampled 28 days after the second AZD1222 dose. This TCR came from an adult who received the AZD1222 COVID-19 vaccine. The chain recombines TRBV7-6 with TRBJ2-3; D unresolved. Here the CDR3 reads CASSFGDTQYF. As DNA, the CDR3 is TGTGCCAGCAGCTTTGGGGATACGCAGTATTTT.